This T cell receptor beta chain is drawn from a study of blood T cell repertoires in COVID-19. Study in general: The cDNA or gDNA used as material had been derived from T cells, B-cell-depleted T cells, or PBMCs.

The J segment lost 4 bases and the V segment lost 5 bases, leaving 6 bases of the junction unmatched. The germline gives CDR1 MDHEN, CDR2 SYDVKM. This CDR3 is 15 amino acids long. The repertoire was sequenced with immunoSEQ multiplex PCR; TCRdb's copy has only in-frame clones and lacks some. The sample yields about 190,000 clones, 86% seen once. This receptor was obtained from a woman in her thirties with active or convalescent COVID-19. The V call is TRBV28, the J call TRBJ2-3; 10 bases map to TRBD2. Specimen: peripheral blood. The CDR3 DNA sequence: TGTGCCAGCAGTGCTAGCGGGAGATCCCCAGATACGCAGTATTTT. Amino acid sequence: CASSASGRSPDTQYF. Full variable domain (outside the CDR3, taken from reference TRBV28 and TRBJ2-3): DVKVTQSSRYLVKRTGEKVFLECVQDMDHENMFWYRQDPGLGLRLIYFSYDVKMKEKGDIPEGYSVSREKKERFSLILESASTNQTSMYLCASSASGRSPDTQYFGPGTRLTVL.